In this sample, the clone carrying this T cell receptor beta chain turned up many times. One entry per CDR3 protein, called by TCRdb with MiXCR from the 5' RACE reads. The sample has about 52,000 distinct CDR3 sequences, around 7.7% seen once. The data derive from a study of spatial heterogeneity in lung cancer. As to time point: blood at routine non-recurrence follow-up after resection. The authors sequenced whole RNA from tumor, nontumor lung or frozen PBMC without sorting. This receptor was taken from a female donor with early-stage non-small cell lung cancer. The specimen comprised PBMCs, sampled at follow-up.

The CDR3 DNA follows: TGTGCTAGTGAAAAACAGGAAGTTTACAATGAGCAGTTCTTC. Translated, it gives CASEKQEVYNEQFF. The rearrangement uses TRBV12-5 and TRBJ2-1; a weak D match, TRBD1 (5 bases). The V gene lost 7 bases and the J gene lost 4 bases, with 14 bases spanning the gap. CDR1 LGHNT and CDR2 FRNRAP come from the germline V gene. The CDR3 runs to 14 residues.